This passage covers 5 T cell receptor beta chains from one sample sequenced in a study of cytomegalovirus exposure and HLA in healthy donors. The method was immunoSEQ multiplex PCR; TCRdb's version includes in-frame clones alone and lacks a portion of them. The table shows over 200,000 clones, with around 78% occurring only once. Sequenced material: PBMCs. Receptors originate from a woman aged 18-35 years in good health and CMV-seronegative.

V gene TRBV5-1 combines with J gene TRBJ1-2; 7 nucleotides match TRBD1. The CDR3 contains 21 residues. Germline CDR1 SGHRS, CDR2 YFSETQ. V shed 2 bases, J shed 0 bases, and the junction held 22 bases outside the gene matches. The CDR3 sequence: CASSFTPPGTEPFWTNYGYTF. DNA of the CDR3: TGCGCCAGCAGCTTTACCCCCCCCGGGACAGAACCATTTTGGACTAACTATGGCTACACCTTC. The variable domain in full, with the rest retrieved from reference TRBV5-1 and TRBJ1-2, is KAGVTQTPRYLIKTRGQQVTLSCSPISGHRSVSWYQQTPGQGLQFLFEYFSETQRNKGNFPGRFSGRQFSNSRSEMNVSTLELGDSALYLCASSFTPPGTEPFWTNYGYTFGSGTRLTVV.

The rearrangement joins TRBV30 to TRBJ1-2; D is uncertain. Trimming shortened V by 5 bases and J by 4 bases, and 20 bases separated the two germline ends. The CDR3 spans 15 residues. Looked up from germline, CDR1 is GTSNPN and CDR2 is SVGIG (reference sequence). Here the CDR3 DNA reads TGTGCCTGGGTCTCCTCGGCAGGAGAGAGCTATGGCTACACCTTC. It specifies CAWVSSAGESYGYTF.

This clone was recorded only once. V and J are TRBV2 and TRBJ2-4, with TRBD1 as a possible D gene (6 bases). The CDR3 has 13 amino acids. Per germline, CDR1 SNHLY and CDR2 FYNNEI. V gave up 8 bases and J gave up 8 bases, with 16 bases separating them. Written as DNA, the CDR3 is TGTGCCAGCGCGGCAGGGGTTGTGGACATTCAGTACTTC. The encoded protein is CASAAGVVDIQYF.

The V call is TRBV5-5, the J call TRBJ1-1; 9 positions match TRBD1. Per germline, CDR1 SGHKS and CDR2 YYEKEE (reference sequence). The CDR3 loop spans 16 amino acids. V was clipped by 4 bases and J by 4 bases; unmatched bases: 11. The CDR3 DNA is TGTGCCAGCAGCCTATCCACGACAGGGGGTGGCACTGAAGCTTTCTTT. Translated: CASSLSTTGGGTEAFF.

This chain joins TRBV4-1 and TRBJ1-6; D unclear. This CDR3 is 15 amino acids long. V lost 0 bases and J 8 bases, leaving 11 bases between the germline ends. Per germline, CDR1 MGHRA and CDR2 YSYEKL. In DNA form, the CDR3 reads TGCGCCAGCAGCCAAGACGATGTGCGAGATTCACCCCTCCACTTT. The encoded protein is CASSQDDVRDSPLHF.